The rows below give T cell receptor beta chains drawn from one sample of a study of blood T cell repertoires in COVID-19. The assay was immunoSEQ multiplex PCR, and TCRdb's table has in-frame clones only and misses some. The sample lists about 71,000 clones; about 88% were seen once. The sequencing sample was made of peripheral blood. The receptor source for this set is a man aged 50-59 years with active COVID-19. CDR3s include the opening cysteine and the closing phenylalanine or tryptophan. Each record gives: clone size, V gene, D gene, J gene, CDR3 DNA, CDR3 protein. D genes are given only for firm matches. Rows may omit the clone size; those that give it use once, few, many or a size class.

.	TRBV5-6	TRBD1	TRBJ1-6	TGTGCCAGCAGGCGTGACAGGGACTCCTATAATTCACCCCTCCACTTT	CASRRDRDSYNSPLHF
.	TRBV7-9	.	TRBJ1-2	TGTGCCAGCAGCTTCGAAGACAGGCGCGGCTACACCTTC	CASSFEDRRGYTF
.	TRBV7-3	.	TRBJ2-1	TGTGCCAGCAGCCCGCAGGCAGGAAACAATGAGCAGTTCTTC	CASSPQAGNNEQFF
.	TRBV19	TRBD2	TRBJ2-1	TGTGCCAGTAAAGCACTAGCGGGAGACAATGAGCAGTTCTTC	CASKALAGDNEQFF
once	TRBV10-1	TRBD1	TRBJ2-3	TGCGCCAGCAAACAGGGACAGGGGTCCGATACGCAGTATTTT	CASKQGQGSDTQYF
.	TRBV25-1	.	TRBJ1-5	TGTGCCAGCTTCGGCGAGGTTGGTCAGCCCCAGCATTTT	CASFGEVGQPQHF
.	TRBV7-9	TRBD1	TRBJ1-3	TGTGCCAGCAGCTTAAGGGGACAGGGGGCGCGATCTGGAAACACCATATATTTT	CASSLRGQGARSGNTIYF
.	TRBV9	.	TRBJ2-5	TGTGCCAGCAGCTCCCGGAGGGGACGGGAGACCCAGTACTTC	CASSSRRGRETQYF
.	TRBV7-9	.	TRBJ2-1	TGTGCCAGCAGCTTAACGGACAATGAGCAGTTCTTC	CASSLTDNEQFF
.	TRBV2	TRBD2	TRBJ2-5	TGTGCCAGCAGTGAAGCCGTACTAGCGGGGGGGACGGAGACCCAGTACTTC	CASSEAVLAGGTETQYF
.	TRBV4-1	TRBD1	TRBJ2-3	TGCGCCAGCAGCCGCCAAAAGGGGGCGGTAGATCAGTATTTT	CASSRQKGAVDQYF
.	TRBV4-1	.	TRBJ1-6	TGCGCCAGCAGCCAAGAATGGGGCAGGGGTAGTTCACCCCTCCACTTT	CASSQEWGRGSSPLHF
.	TRBV6-4	.	TRBJ1-1	TGTGCCAGCAGTGAAACAGGGAATACTGAAGCTTTCTTT	CASSETGNTEAFF
.	TRBV20-1	.	TRBJ2-7	TGCAGTGCTAGTATGCGGCGGGTAGGCTACGAGCAGTACTTC	CSASMRRVGYEQYF
.	TRBV11-2	TRBD2	TRBJ2-3	TGTGCCAGCAGCTTAGGTAGCGGGCACGCCGCAGATACGCAGTATTTT	CASSLGSGHAADTQYF
.	TRBV10-3	.	TRBJ1-4	TGTGCCATCGGGGCAGGGGTGGATGAAAAACTGTTTTTT	CAIGAGVDEKLFF
.	TRBV9	TRBD1	TRBJ1-4	TGTGCCAGCAGCTCGCGGACAGGGGGTCGAGAAAAACTGTTTTTT	CASSSRTGGREKLFF
.	TRBV30	.	TRBJ1-1	TGTGCCTGGACGTCGGGGGGGAACACTGAAGCTTTCTTT	CAWTSGGNTEAFF
.	TRBV10-2	.	TRBJ2-7	TGCGCCAGCAGGACTCTCCGGGACACAACCTACGAGCAGTACTTC	CASRTLRDTTYEQYF
.	TRBV3-1/TRBV3-2	TRBD1	TRBJ2-7	TGTGCCAGCAGCGACCGGGACAGGGGGCTGTACGAGCAGTACTTC	CASSDRDRGLYEQYF
.	TRBV19	.	TRBJ2-1	TGTGCCAGTAGGAGCCAGCAGGGACTCTCCTACAATGAGCAGTTCTTC	CASRSQQGLSYNEQFF
.	TRBV5-4	.	TRBJ1-2	TGTGCCAGCAGCTTGTCTCTCTATGGCTACACCTTC	CASSLSLYGYTF
.	TRBV5-1	TRBD1	TRBJ1-1	TGCGCCAGCAGCTACCCCGACAGGGCGAACACTGAAGCTTTCTTT	CASSYPDRANTEAFF
.	TRBV11-3	.	TRBJ2-7	TGTGCCAGCAGCCCCGGCTGGGAGGACGAGCAGTACTTC	CASSPGWEDEQYF
.	TRBV5-5	TRBD2	TRBJ2-3	TGTGCCAGCAGCCCGTGGCTAGCGGGGAGTGCTAGCACAGATACGCAGTATTTT	CASSPWLAGSASTDTQYF
.	TRBV19	TRBD1	TRBJ2-4	TGTGCCAGTAGTGTACAGGGGGCGGAGAACATTCAGTACTTC	CASSVQGAENIQYF
.	TRBV5-1	TRBD1	TRBJ2-3	TGCGCCAGCAGCTTGGTGGGACAGAGTGCCACAGATACGCAGTATTTT	CASSLVGQSATDTQYF
once	TRBV19	TRBD2	TRBJ2-3	TGTGCCAGTAGTATGCCGGGACTAGCGGGGCCCACAGATACGCAGTATTTT	CASSMPGLAGPTDTQYF
.	TRBV5-4	.	TRBJ2-1	TGTGCCAGCAGCACTGACAATGAGCAGTTCTTC	CASSTDNEQFF
.	TRBV7-9	TRBD1	TRBJ2-3	TGTGCCAGCAGCTCCCTGACAGGGGGCCTTTGGGGTTTCACAGATACGCAGTATTTT	CASSSLTGGLWGFTDTQYF
.	TRBV15	.	TRBJ2-7	TGTGCCACCAGCAGAGAACCAGGCCCCTACGAGCAGTACTTC	CATSREPGPYEQYF
.	TRBV6-4	TRBD2	TRBJ2-3	TGTGCCAGCAGTACTAGCGGGGGCACAGATACGCAGTATTTT	CASSTSGGTDTQYF
.	TRBV7-2	TRBD2	TRBJ2-1	TGTGCCAGCAGTTCTCGGACTAGCGGGGTTCGCAATGAGCAGTTCTTC	CASSSRTSGVRNEQFF
once	TRBV5-1	.	TRBJ1-2	TGCGCCAGCAGCCTACAGGTTTCTAACTATGGCTACACCTTC	CASSLQVSNYGYTF
.	TRBV5-1	.	TRBJ2-7	TGCGCCAGCAGCTTGCGAAGGGGCCACGAGCAGTACTTC	CASSLRRGHEQYF
once	TRBV6-5	TRBD1	TRBJ1-2	TGTGCCAGCACACCCCGGACAGGGTCCTATGGCTACACCTTC	CASTPRTGSYGYTF
.	TRBV4-3	.	TRBJ2-5	TGCGCCAGCAGTCAATCTGTCGAGGAGACCCAGTACTTC	CASSQSVEETQYF
medium-sized	TRBV19	.	TRBJ1-2	TGTGCCAGTACCCGGGACATGAACTATGGCTACACCTTC	CASTRDMNYGYTF
.	TRBV5-5	TRBD1	TRBJ2-3	TGTGCCAGCAGCTGGACAGGGGATAGCACAGATACGCAGTATTTT	CASSWTGDSTDTQYF
.	TRBV25-1	TRBD2	TRBJ2-5	TGTGCCAGCAGTGCGGGAGGGGAGAGCGGGACCCAGTACTTC	CASSAGGESGTQYF
.	TRBV6-5	.	TRBJ1-1	TGTGCCAGCAGTTATTGGTCGGATCGTAGCCGAGCTTTCTTT	CASSYWSDRSRAFF
.	TRBV9	TRBD2	TRBJ2-5	TGTGCCAGCAGCGGATCCGGGACTAGCAAAGAGACCCAGTACTTC	CASSGSGTSKETQYF
.	TRBV4-3	.	TRBJ1-6	TGCGCCAGCAGCCAAGACAATGCGGTGTCACCCCTCCACTTT	CASSQDNAVSPLHF
.	TRBV6-1	.	TRBJ1-5	TGTGCCAGCAGTGAAGGGAGAGCCCAGCATTTT	CASSEGRAQHF
.	TRBV7-8	.	TRBJ1-2	TGTGCCAGCAGCTCTCCATCGGAGGGAGCAGGACGGTATGGCTACACCTTC	CASSSPSEGAGRYGYTF
.	TRBV18	.	TRBJ1-4	TGTGCCAGCTCACCACCGGGGAGAAGTGAGGAAAAACTGTTTTTT	CASSPPGRSEEKLFF
.	TRBV7-9	.	TRBJ1-4	TGTGCCAGCAGCTTACAGGAAAAACTGTTTTTT	CASSLQEKLFF
.	TRBV6-6	TRBD1	TRBJ2-2	TGTGCCAGCAGTTACCCCCAAGGACAGGGACTCGGGGAGCTGTTTTTT	CASSYPQGQGLGELFF
.	TRBV3-1/TRBV3-2	.	TRBJ2-1	TGTGCCAGCAGCCACCTACTTGAGGACAATGAGCAGTTCTTC	CASSHLLEDNEQFF
.	TRBV5-1	TRBD2	TRBJ2-1	TGCGCCAGCAGCGGGGGGACTAGCGGATACAATGAGCAGTTCTTC	CASSGGTSGYNEQFF
once	TRBV7-2	.	TRBJ2-5	TGTGCCAGCAGCTTAGGCGATCAAGAGACCCAGTACTTC	CASSLGDQETQYF
.	TRBV7-9	TRBD1	TRBJ1-4	TGTGCCAGCAGCCCCGGGACAGGGGGTGAAAAACTGTTTTTT	CASSPGTGGEKLFF
once	TRBV25-1	.	TRBJ1-2	TGTGCCAGCAGTGAGGACACGGGACTCGGCTACACCTTC	CASSEDTGLGYTF
once	TRBV5-5	.	TRBJ1-4	TGTGCCAGCAGCTATGAGCGGGGGGGCCTAGGGGAAAAACTGTTTTTT	CASSYERGGLGEKLFF